The rows below give T cell receptor beta chains drawn from one sample of a study of immune characterization of retroperitoneal liposarcoma. TCRdb used MiXCR to reprocess the PCR reads, holding one entry per CDR3 protein. In the table there are over 9,500 distinct CDR3 sequences, about 50% of which are singletons. The sequenced sample consisted of tumor tissue. Receptors were obtained from a female donor with retroperitoneal liposarcoma. CDR3s include the opening cysteine and the closing phenylalanine or tryptophan. D genes are given only for firm matches. Clone size is not always given. Where it is, it says once, few, many or a class for expanded clones.

TRBV6-1,TRBD2,TRBJ2-3,.,CASAGREWDTQYF
TRBV7-3,.,TRBJ2-5,few,CASSLIVPSYNEQYF
TRBV28,.,TRBJ1-2,.,CASSSQGLGYTF
TRBV7-2,.,TRBJ2-1,once,CASSLTSTYEQFF
TRBV6-1,.,.,.,CASSEINRGGEQYF
TRBV6-1,TRBD1,TRBJ2-5,medium-sized,CARSPGQGETQYF
TRBV12-5,TRBD1,TRBJ2-1,.,CASGTSTGTGVNEQFF
TRBV12-3/TRBV12-4,.,TRBJ2-7,.,CASSFQVSYEQYF
TRBV7-2,TRBD1,TRBJ1-3,.,CASSLLQGAAGNTIYF
TRBV6-1,.,TRBJ2-5,.,CASFAPAGSEQYF
TRBV7-6,.,TRBJ2-2,many,CASSLVAGRSTGKDANTGELFF
TRBV7-2,.,.,medium-sized,CASSLDTGFYNEQYF
TRBV12-3/TRBV12-4,.,TRBJ2-3,medium-sized,CASLGPDTQYF
TRBV27,.,TRBJ2-1,once,CASSPSSGNYNEQFF
TRBV11-2,TRBD1,TRBJ2-1,.,CASSLVVGTGNLEQFF
TRBV6-8,.,TRBJ2-1,.,CASSYSFYVGYIWNERFF
TRBV6-1,.,TRBJ2-1,few,CASSQNSRYEQFF
TRBV11-2,.,.,.,CASRFTGTPSSYNEQYF
TRBV7-3,.,TRBJ2-1,.,CASSENRDSHSYNEQFF
TRBV7-8,.,TRBJ2-6,medium-sized,CASSLVGVDLSGANVLTF
TRBV6-1,.,TRBJ2-6,medium-sized,CASSEVGPSGANVLTF
TRBV12-3/TRBV12-4,.,TRBJ2-1,.,CASSSSWGQGDQETQFF
TRBV27,.,TRBJ2-1,.,CASSLSRGGTNEQFF
TRBV27,TRBD1,TRBJ2-1,.,CASSPLGQGYNEQFF
TRBV6-8,TRBD1,TRBJ1-2,.,CASSPGQGNYGYTF
TRBV25-1,.,.,few,CASSDSGDEQYF
TRBV6-1,.,TRBJ2-1,.,CASDADKYNEQFF
TRBV6-1,.,TRBJ2-5,.,CASSRNWQAQETQYF
TRBV7-2,TRBD1,TRBJ2-6,.,CASSFRGTGVMGANVLTF
TRBV6-1,.,TRBJ2-6,.,CASRNQDSGANVLTF
TRBV27,.,TRBJ2-7,.,CASTRRVGGYEQYF
TRBV28,.,.,.,CASTLLGDSYEQYF
TRBV6-6,.,TRBJ2-1,.,CANLPPSRPSYNEQFF
TRBV6-1,TRBD2,TRBJ2-5,once,CASQTGLAVNQETQYF
TRBV12-3/TRBV12-4,.,TRBJ1-1,.,CASSQIQGGNTEAFF
TRBV12-3/TRBV12-4,TRBD1,TRBJ2-3,.,CASSQTGVTDTQYF
TRBV7-2,TRBD2,TRBJ2-1,.,CASSPSDSSGSAGKFF
TRBV6-6,.,TRBJ2-7,few,CASSRRGGSGDEQYF
TRBV6-8,.,TRBJ2-1,.,CASSGVGSGGGEQFF
TRBV6-8,.,TRBJ2-1,.,CASSDPGLATVYNEQFF
TRBV27,.,TRBJ2-1,.,CASKRGDTTYNEQFF
TRBV6-8,TRBD2,TRBJ2-1,.,CASSTTSVVEQFF
TRBV6-5,TRBD1,TRBJ2-2,.,CASIFRGSTGELFF
TRBV12-3/TRBV12-4,.,TRBJ2-5,once,CAQPKTPPF
TRBV30,TRBD1,.,.,CAWSWAGTEETQYF
TRBV11-3,.,TRBJ2-5,few,CASSAVETQYF
TRBV7-6,TRBD1,TRBJ1-4,.,CASSKTGGSEKLFF
TRBV6-1,.,TRBJ2-3,.,CASTWGPLTDTQYF
TRBV6-1,TRBD2,TRBJ2-1,.,CASRGLGEQFF
TRBV7-2,.,TRBJ1-2,.,CASSFIGYGYTF
TRBV6-1,.,TRBJ2-1,few,CASSYAGLLYNEQFF
TRBV6-1,.,.,few,CASSRIYEQYF
TRBV6-5,.,.,medium-sized,CASSYTWNNEQYF
TRBV5-1,.,.,.,CASSLTRRANEQFF
TRBV11-2,TRBD2,TRBJ2-2,.,CASSLDRKEWSGKGIGELFF